A selection of T cell receptor beta chains follows, all from one sample in a study of shared clonotypes between healthy human individuals. Repertoires were generated with immunoSEQ multiplex PCR, while TCRdb's copy carries only in-frame clones and drops some. Here the sample spans 2 million to 2.5 million clones, around 95% being singletons. Input material: naive CD4+ T cells sorted from blood. The receptors shown here come from a young man in good health. The CDR3 runs from the conserved cysteine through the conserved F or W. The order of the fields is CDR3 DNA, CDR3 protein, CDR3 length, clone size, J gene, V gene, D gene. A D gene is named only where the DNA matches it firmly. The size entry is marked missing in some rows and otherwise reads once, few, many or a size class.

DNA: TGTGCCGTGGGGATTCCGGGACAGATAAAAAGTCAGCCCCAGCATTTT
CDR3: CAVGIPGQIKSQPQHF
length: 16
size: -
J: TRBJ1-5
V: TRBV28
D: TRBD1

DNA: TGTGCCAGCAGTGGTCGAGTTCGAGGCCACGAGCAGTACTTC
CDR3: CASSGRVRGHEQYF
length: 14
size: once
J: TRBJ2-7
V: TRBV6-5
D: -

DNA: TGTGCCAGCAGTTTCGTCGGGGATGACTATGGCTACACCTTC
CDR3: CASSFVGDDYGYTF
length: 14
size: -
J: TRBJ1-2
V: TRBV27
D: -

DNA: TGTGCCAGCCAAGGCGCAGGGGAGGGCTATGGCTACACCTTC
CDR3: CASQGAGEGYGYTF
length: 14
size: -
J: TRBJ1-2
V: TRBV7-9
D: -

DNA: TGTGCCAGCAGCTTAGCGGGGGTGGCCTACGAGCAGTACTTC
CDR3: CASSLAGVAYEQYF
length: 14
size: -
J: TRBJ2-7
V: TRBV7-9
D: -

DNA: TGTGCCAGCAGTTTTGGGGGATTCTATGGCTACACCTTC
CDR3: CASSFGGFYGYTF
length: 13
size: -
J: TRBJ1-2
V: TRBV28
D: -

DNA: TGTGCCAGCAGCTTAGCCGGACTAGCGGGGGTAAATGAGCAGTTCTTC
CDR3: CASSLAGLAGVNEQFF
length: 16
size: -
J: TRBJ2-1
V: TRBV7-2
D: TRBD2

DNA: TGTGCCAGCAGCTCCCGGCCCCAACGGGGGAACTATGGCTACACCTTC
CDR3: CASSSRPQRGNYGYTF
length: 16
size: -
J: TRBJ1-2
V: TRBV7-6
D: -

DNA: TGTGCCAGCAGCGCCACGGGACAGTCCTACGAGCAGTACTTC
CDR3: CASSATGQSYEQYF
length: 14
size: -
J: TRBJ2-7
V: TRBV9
D: TRBD1

DNA: TGTGCCAGCAGGCGGTCTAGCGGGGGGGCCAAAGAGCAGTACTTC
CDR3: CASRRSSGGAKEQYF
length: 15
size: -
J: TRBJ2-7
V: TRBV2
D: TRBD2

DNA: TGTGCCATCAGCCCGAGCTCCTACGAGCAGTACTTC
CDR3: CAISPSSYEQYF
length: 12
size: -
J: TRBJ2-7
V: TRBV10-3
D: -

DNA: TGTGCCAGCAGCCTAGTGGGGGGGAGGACAGATACGCAGTATTTT
CDR3: CASSLVGGRTDTQYF
length: 15
size: -
J: TRBJ2-3
V: TRBV7-3
D: TRBD2

DNA: TGTGCCTCTTTTAGTGGCTATGGCTACACCTTC
CDR3: CASFSGYGYTF
length: 11
size: -
J: TRBJ1-2
V: TRBV30
D: -

DNA: TGTGCCAGCAGCTTAGGGGGGACAGGGCAGAACTATGGCTACACCTTC
CDR3: CASSLGGTGQNYGYTF
length: 16
size: -
J: TRBJ1-2
V: TRBV7-2
D: TRBD1

DNA: TGTGCCATCAGCCGGGGGACAGACCCTAGAGGCTACACCTTC
CDR3: CAISRGTDPRGYTF
length: 14
size: -
J: TRBJ1-2
V: TRBV10-3
D: TRBD1

DNA: TGCGCCAGCAGCTTGGTCCCCGCGTCCCAAGAGACCCAGTACTTC
CDR3: CASSLVPASQETQYF
length: 15
size: -
J: TRBJ2-5
V: TRBV5-1
D: -

DNA: TGTGCCAGCAGACCAAACGGGGCATACGAGCAGTACTTC
CDR3: CASRPNGAYEQYF
length: 13
size: once
J: TRBJ2-7
V: TRBV7-9
D: -

DNA: TGTGCCACGGGACAGGGTTTGAACTATGGCTACACCTTC
CDR3: CATGQGLNYGYTF
length: 13
size: once
J: TRBJ1-2
V: TRBV10-3
D: TRBD1

DNA: TGTGCCAGCAGCCAAGGACAGGGGGCCTACAATGAGCAGTTCTTC
CDR3: CASSQGQGAYNEQFF
length: 15
size: -
J: TRBJ2-1
V: TRBV7-9
D: TRBD1

DNA: TGTGCCAGCAGTAGTCCTTACACAGATACGCAGTATTTT
CDR3: CASSSPYTDTQYF
length: 13
size: -
J: TRBJ2-3
V: TRBV25-1
D: -

DNA: TGTGCCAGTAGGACAGGGGAACAGCCCCAGCATTTT
CDR3: CASRTGEQPQHF
length: 12
size: -
J: TRBJ1-5
V: TRBV6-6
D: TRBD1

DNA: TGTGCCAGCAGCTCAGAGGGACTAGCGGGAGAGACCCGCTCCTACGAGCAGTACTTC
CDR3: CASSSEGLAGETRSYEQYF
length: 19
size: -
J: TRBJ2-7
V: TRBV5-6
D: TRBD2

DNA: TGTGCCTGGAGCGATTCCCGGGACACTGAAGCTTTCTTT
CDR3: CAWSDSRDTEAFF
length: 13
size: -
J: TRBJ1-1
V: TRBV30
D: -

DNA: TGTGCCAGCAGCCGGGGACCAAATAGCAATCAGCCCCAGCATTTT
CDR3: CASSRGPNSNQPQHF
length: 15
size: -
J: TRBJ1-5
V: TRBV9
D: -

DNA: TGCGCCAGCAGTCCGGGACAGGGCGGCTATGGCTACACCTTC
CDR3: CASSPGQGGYGYTF
length: 14
size: -
J: TRBJ1-2
V: TRBV10-1
D: TRBD1

DNA: TGTGCCAGCAGTTTCAAGGGCGCCATCGGACCCCTCCACTTT
CDR3: CASSFKGAIGPLHF
length: 14
size: few
J: TRBJ1-6
V: TRBV28
D: -

DNA: TGTGCCAGCAGCCAAGAACGGACTCTCTCTGGAAACACCATATATTTT
CDR3: CASSQERTLSGNTIYF
length: 16
size: once
J: TRBJ1-3
V: TRBV4-2
D: -

DNA: TGTGCCAGCAGCCCCGGACAGGGAGAGACCCAGTACTTC
CDR3: CASSPGQGETQYF
length: 13
size: -
J: TRBJ2-5
V: TRBV7-8
D: TRBD1

DNA: TGTGCCAGCAGCGGGGGGGAATCTAATGAAAAACTGTTTTTT
CDR3: CASSGGESNEKLFF
length: 14
size: -
J: TRBJ1-4
V: TRBV9
D: -

DNA: TGTGCCAGCCTTGGACCGGTCACCGGGGAGCTGTTTTTT
CDR3: CASLGPVTGELFF
length: 13
size: -
J: TRBJ2-2
V: TRBV6-6
D: -

DNA: TGTGCCAGCACCTGGACAGGGGGCAGTGGCTACACCTTC
CDR3: CASTWTGGSGYTF
length: 13
size: -
J: TRBJ1-2
V: TRBV6-1
D: TRBD1

DNA: TGTGCTAGCACGGTGAACACTGAAGCTTTCTTT
CDR3: CASTVNTEAFF
length: 11
size: -
J: TRBJ1-1
V: TRBV7-7
D: -

DNA: TGCGCCAGCAGCACCTTTCCGGGACAGAACACCGGGGAGCTGTTTTTT
CDR3: CASSTFPGQNTGELFF
length: 16
size: -
J: TRBJ2-2
V: TRBV4-1
D: -

DNA: TGCGCCAGCAGCTTGGAGGGCAGTAATGAAAAACTGTTTTTT
CDR3: CASSLEGSNEKLFF
length: 14
size: -
J: TRBJ1-4
V: TRBV5-1
D: -

DNA: TGCGCCAGCAGCCAAGATTTGGCAGGGAAAAACATTCAGTACTTC
CDR3: CASSQDLAGKNIQYF
length: 15
size: -
J: TRBJ2-4
V: TRBV4-3
D: -

DNA: TGTGCCAGCGGATTGGGTCTCGACAGCTACGAGCAGTACTTC
CDR3: CASGLGLDSYEQYF
length: 14
size: -
J: TRBJ2-7
V: TRBV28
D: -

DNA: TGTGCCAGCAGCCTGACTAGCGGGGGCTACGAGCAGTACTTC
CDR3: CASSLTSGGYEQYF
length: 14
size: -
J: TRBJ2-7
V: TRBV2
D: TRBD2

DNA: TGTGCCAGCAGCGCTTTTAATCAGCCCCAGCATTTT
CDR3: CASSAFNQPQHF
length: 12
size: -
J: TRBJ1-5
V: TRBV28
D: -

DNA: TGTGCCAGCAGTCGACTCCAGACTAGCGGGAGTTACGAGCAGTACTTC
CDR3: CASSRLQTSGSYEQYF
length: 16
size: -
J: TRBJ2-7
V: TRBV6-6
D: TRBD2

DNA: TGTGCCAGCAGTGAAGGACGAGGGTCCTATGGCTACACCTTC
CDR3: CASSEGRGSYGYTF
length: 14
size: once
J: TRBJ1-2
V: TRBV6-1
D: -

DNA: TGCGCCAGCAGCTTCCGACTAGCCCTCAGCTCCTACAATGAGCAGTTCTTC
CDR3: CASSFRLALSSYNEQFF
length: 17
size: -
J: TRBJ2-1
V: TRBV5-1
D: TRBD2